This T cell receptor (beta chain) was captured in a study of shared clonotypes between healthy human individuals (dated by TCRdb to 2018 to 2020). Context from the whole study: A couple of women and a few men aged 18 to 49 years were included in the cohort. Per donor, three plates each were used for CD4 naive and CD4 memory, two for CD8 naive, and one for CD8 memory. Different laboratories and diverse techniques were used to prepare libraries and sequence TCR repertoires, to increase sequencing depth and limit assay-specific biases. The study deeply sequenced blood TCR repertoires of several healthy adults to estimate repertoire size and the extent of clonotype sharing between individuals. Per donor, leukapheresis produced somewhere between about 0.9 and 9 billion PBMCs. General study outcomes and caveats: Sharing across a handful of donors was observed for approximately 5% of naive CD4, about 3.2% of naive CD8, about 2.5% of memory CD4, and approximately 0.41% of memory CD8 clonotypes. Pairwise subsampling indicated that sequencing depth was expected to affect the degree of clonotype sharing among donors. Higher generation probabilities were observed for clonotypes shared by all four sorted-subset donors than for non-shared clonotypes. Only blood was sampled, and tissue TCR repertoires likely differ from those in blood. Incomplete sequencing was indicated by rarefaction of sorted-subset datasets, despite the large sequencing depth. Because the study included only a small number of donors, the genetic and exposure-history diversity represented was limited. Larger estimated clonotype richness was generally found for naive subsets than for memory subsets.

V drops 7 bases and J drops 6 bases, leaving 15 bases in between. From a lookup of the germline V gene, CDR1 and CDR2 are MNHEY and SVGAGI. The CDR3 measures 13 amino acids from cysteine to phenylalanine. The retained sequence is limited to the CDR3, 39 bases, with the frame set at the first base. The donors were healthy, HIV-negative adults with no recently reported acute infections or vaccinations. Every donor was a Caucasian adult residing in Nashville, Tennessee, USA. CD4+ T cells were enriched by magnetic negative selection; naive cells were then positively selected on CD45RA, and the negative fraction formed the memory subset. Blood was obtained by leukapheresis, after which PBMCs were separated by Ficoll-Histopaque density gradient centrifugation and cryopreserved in liquid nitrogen vapor phase. Analytical flow cytometry was used to check the purity and quantity of every magnetically sorted T cell population. Genomic DNA was isolated from every sorted fraction and measured by UV absorbance on a Nanodrop 2000c.

As regards this clone: The antigen it binds to is not known. It has no much larger one-base neighbor in the sample; base qualities were not kept.

TCR CDR3 regions were amplified from genomic DNA by multiplex PCR using the deep immunoSEQ assay. Genomic DNA extracted from each cell subset was distributed evenly over all wells of several immunoSEQ 96-well plates, and each plate served as one replicate. Each replicate PCR for sorted subsets received around 200 ng genomic DNA, equal to 30,000 or so T cell genomes. The purified libraries were quantified using a Qubit 3.0 fluorometer, sized with a Bioanalyzer 2100, and then quantified again using the KAPA Library Quantification kit. Every immunoSEQ 96-well plate was sequenced on a separate single-read 150-cycle Illumina NextSeq 550 flow cell. On the study's bioinformatics: Because only junctional sequences without quality scores were contained in the immunoSEQ output, filtering matching that applied to full-length reads could not be performed. Sequences were annotated with PyIR, a Python wrapper for IgBLAST v1.9, using IMGT germline references to assign V/J genes and CDR3. Reads with weak V/J assignments (E-value above 1e-6), missing CDR3, stop codons, out-of-frame junctions, or ambiguous translated residues were removed. V3J clonotypes were defined by identical inferred V gene, J gene, and CDR3 amino acid sequence. The percentage overlap between two repertoires was calculated by dividing the number of shared unique clonotypes by the size of the smaller repertoire. Repertoire richness was assessed with RTK rarefaction, the Chao1 estimator, and Recon v2.1 estimates of unobserved clonotypes. Generation probabilities were computed with OLGA for all TCRbeta clonotypes obtained by the gDNA method from several donors. TCRdb stores this immuneACCESS table with in-frame sequences only. Part of the clones is absent; in the studies checked, under half of the shortfall reflects unresolved V genes, and no reason is known for the rest. That table is the source of V, J and clone size, and D and trimming were worked out from the DNA. For this sample there are about 710,000 clones; around 77% appear just once. Jointly, the top ten make up over 1.5% of the sample.

The chain was built from TRBV6-5 and TRBJ1-2, with no confidently assigned D gene. Sequencing was carried out using memory CD4+ T cells sorted from blood. In light of the paper, this sample's cell subset or site label describes: CD45RA-negative fraction. The sequence came from a woman in her twenties or thirties in good health. The sequenced DNA is TGTGCCAGCACCGCCCCGGCAGAAGATGGCTACACCTTC. Its protein reads: CASTAPAEDGYTF.